Presented here are 15 T cell receptor beta chains from one specimen sequenced in a study of Ad26.COV2.S vaccination and SARS-CoV-2 variants. Noted treatment: roughly 19 received Ad26.COV2.S at low or high dose, single or two shots; about 5 received placebo; per-sample allocation not given. Sampling happened 63 days after the first vaccine or placebo injection. Some clones are missing from TCRdb's copy, which holds only in-frame ones; the method was immunoSEQ multiplex PCR. The table has 510,000 or so clones, roughly 85% seen once; the top ten hold about 13%. This material consisted of peripheral blood, taken in a trial of Ad26.COV2.S vaccine versus placebo. Source of these receptors: a person between 18 and 65 years old who received the Ad26.COV2.S COVID-19 vaccine or a placebo.

This chain joins TRBV29-1 and TRBJ1-2, with no clear D. V was pared by 1 base and J by 6 bases, with 15 bases between. This CDR3 comprises 14 residues. Germline V lookup: CDR1 SQVTM, CDR2 ANQGSEA. The CDR3 coding sequence is TGCAGCGTTGAAGCTCCACCTAAAGTGGATGGCTACACCTTC. This translates into CSVEAPPKVDGYTF.

Regarding this clone: In the same sample, other DNA sequences code for this CDR3. This chain joins TRBV27 and TRBJ1-5; 8 bases map to TRBD1. V gave up 5 bases and J gave up 1 base; unmatched junction bases: 7. CDR3 length: 16 amino acids. CDR1 and CDR2 (germline): MNHEY, SMNVEV (reference sequence). CDR3: CASSPRTGLSNQPQHF. The CDR3 DNA is TGTGCCAGCAGTCCCCGGACAGGGCTAAGCAATCAGCCCCAGCATTTT.

The CDR3 is CASSPHPGTDNEQFF. The CDR3 bases are TGTGCCAGCAGCCCCCACCCCGGGACTGACAATGAGCAGTTCTTC. The J gene is TRBJ2-1, the V gene TRBV7-3; D is possibly TRBD2 (6 bases). Per the germline V gene, CDR1 is SGHTA and CDR2 is FQGTGA. This CDR3 region has 15 residues. V was trimmed by 5 bases and J by 5 bases, leaving 16 bases between them.

V is TRBV5-1 and J is TRBJ2-1, with 10 bases fitting TRBD1. The V segment lost 4 bases and the J segment 6 bases; nucleotides outside the gene matches: 13. This CDR3 is 17 amino acids long. CDR1 is SGHRS and CDR2 is YFSETQ in the germline V gene. The CDR3, as DNA: TGCGCCAGCAGCGGGGGGACAGGGGCAATTTTTGCCAATGAGCAGTTCTTC. This gives the protein CASSGGTGAIFANEQFF.

This clone turned up a few times. Other nucleotide sequences from this sample produce the same CDR3. In DNA, the CDR3 is TGTGCCATCAGGGAAACGGGACAAGATAATTCACCCCTCCACTTT. Residues: CAIRETGQDNSPLHF. The chain couples TRBV10-3 to TRBJ1-6; a weak D match, TRBD1 (6 bases). The V gene's germline CDR1 is ENHRY and CDR2 SYGVKD. The CDR3 runs 15 residues. V was cut by 6 bases and J by 5 bases, with 14 bases left in between.

This chain links TRBV27 with TRBJ2-2; D gene uncertain. CDR1 and CDR2 (germline): MNHEY, SMNVEV (reference sequence). The CDR3 runs 15 residues. Trimming took 5 bases from V and 0 from J, leaving 10 bases between them. In DNA form, the CDR3 reads TGTGCCAGCAGTCCAACAGTTTCGAACACCGGGGAGCTGTTTTTT. Translating it yields CASSPTVSNTGELFF.

The rearrangement uses TRBV4-2 and TRBJ2-1; D call uncertain. The CDR3 spans 14 residues. V dropped 2 bases and J dropped 2 bases, with 7 bases sitting between them. Germline CDR1 LGHNA, CDR2 YNFKEQ. CDR3 sequence (DNA): TGTGCCAGCAGCCAAATACGTCCCTACAATGAGCAGTTCTTC. This sequence encodes CASSQIRPYNEQFF.

The chain recombines TRBV19 with TRBJ1-2; D call uncertain. The CDR3 contains 13 residues. Trimming stripped 4 bases from V and 3 bases from J, with 9 bases between. The germline V gene encodes CDR1 LNHDA and CDR2 SQIVND (reference sequence). The CDR3 sequence: CASSRPPDYGYTF. The CDR3 bases are TGTGCCAGTAGTAGACCCCCAGACTATGGCTACACCTTC.

The V gene is TRBV6-2 or TRBV6-3, the J gene TRBJ2-7; 7 positions match TRBD1. The V and J ends lost 0 bases and 2 bases, in that order; junction bases with no gene match: 7. Germline V lookup: CDR1 MNHEY, CDR2 SVGEGT. This CDR3 comprises 16 residues. CDR3 coding DNA: TGTGCCAGCAGTTACTCGAGGGACAGCGATCCCTACGAGCAGTACTTC. It encodes CASSYSRDSDPYEQYF.

The chain uses TRBV6-6 and TRBJ2-2; the D is unclear. Germline-derived CDR1 and CDR2 are MNHNY and SVGAGI (reference sequence). The V gene lost 8 bases and the J gene lost 6 bases, with 7 bases spanning the gap. This CDR3 has 11 amino acids. The DNA for the CDR3 is TGTGCCAGCTGGTTGGCCGGGGAGCTGTTTTTT. It translates to CASWLAGELFF.

This clone was seen once. This chain joins TRBV5-8 and TRBJ2-5; 9 bases align to TRBD1. V was pared by 1 base and J by 9 bases, with 16 bases of the junction left unmatched. The CDR3 has 17 residues. In germline, CDR1 is SGHTS, CDR2 YDEGEE. In DNA, the CDR3 is TGTGCCAGCAGCTTGCTGATCGGGACAGGGTCCCTCGGGGCCCAGTACTTC. Its protein is CASSLLIGTGSLGAQYF.

This clone was counted a few times. The chain carries TRBV30 and TRBJ1-2; D ambiguous. From germline, CDR1 is GTSNPN and CDR2 SVGIG (reference sequence). The length of the CDR3 is 12 residues. Trimming left V 2 bases short and J 0 bases short, with 4 bases between. The CDR3 spells CAWSIANYGYTF. The CDR3 nucleotides are TGTGCCTGGAGTATCGCTAACTATGGCTACACCTTC.

Here the CDR3 reads CASTTTQGAYQPQHF. The DNA for the CDR3 is TGTGCCAGCACCACGACACAGGGGGCTTATCAGCCCCAGCATTTT. This chain joins TRBV6-5 and TRBJ1-5; TRBD1 matches 9 bases. The germline V gene has CDR1 MNHEY and CDR2 SVGAGI. The junction had 9 bases not matched to a gene; V was cut back by 7 bases and J by 5 bases. This CDR3 region has 15 residues.

This chain links TRBV11-2 with TRBJ1-1; no definite D call. This CDR3 has 14 residues. Trimming removed 3 bases from V and 1 base from J, with 9 bases in between. Germline CDR1 SGHAT, CDR2 FQNNGV. The CDR3 bases are TGTGCCAGCAGCTTTAGGTCTAGGAACACTGAAGCTTTCTTT. It yields the protein CASSFRSRNTEAFF.

The chain combines TRBV7-2 with TRBJ1-1; D may be TRBD1 (5 bases). Germline loops: CDR1 SGHTA, CDR2 FQGNSA. CDR3 length: 12 residues. V dropped 3 bases and J dropped 8 bases, with 10 bases sitting between them. The CDR3 DNA is TGTGCCAGCAGCTTCTACAACAGGGAAGCTTTCTTT. Its protein product is CASSFYNREAFF.